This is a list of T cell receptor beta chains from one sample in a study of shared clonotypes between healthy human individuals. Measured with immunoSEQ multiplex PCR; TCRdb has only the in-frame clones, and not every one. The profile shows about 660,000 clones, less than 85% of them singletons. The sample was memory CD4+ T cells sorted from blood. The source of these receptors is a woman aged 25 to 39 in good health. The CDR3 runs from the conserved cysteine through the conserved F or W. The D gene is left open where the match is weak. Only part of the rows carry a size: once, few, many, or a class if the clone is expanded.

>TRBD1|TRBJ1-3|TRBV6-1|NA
CASSADRGAGTIYF
TGTGCCAGCAGTGCCGACAGGGGGGCCGGGACCATATATTTT
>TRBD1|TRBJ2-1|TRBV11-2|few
CASSQTTGAYNEQFF
TGTGCCAGCAGCCAGACGACAGGGGCCTACAATGAGCAGTTCTTC
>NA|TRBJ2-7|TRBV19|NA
CASSSTTGDFHEQYF
TGTGCCAGTAGCTCCACCACAGGGGACTTTCACGAGCAGTACTTC
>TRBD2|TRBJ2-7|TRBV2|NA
CASSELAAYEQYF
TGTGCCAGCAGTGAACTAGCGGCCTACGAGCAGTACTTC
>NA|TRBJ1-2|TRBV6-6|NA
CASRDRGAGGYTF
TGTGCCAGCAGAGACCGGGGCGCGGGGGGCTACACCTTC
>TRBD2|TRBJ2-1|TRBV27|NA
CASSLRGLAGESEQFF
TGTGCCAGCAGTTTACGGGGACTAGCGGGAGAGTCTGAGCAGTTCTTC
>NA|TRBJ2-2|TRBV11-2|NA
CASSFYVANTGELFF
TGTGCCAGCAGCTTCTATGTCGCGAACACCGGGGAGCTGTTTTTT
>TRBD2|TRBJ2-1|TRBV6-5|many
CASSYLAGGPGNEQFF
TGTGCCAGCAGTTACTTGGCGGGAGGGCCAGGGAATGAGCAGTTCTTC
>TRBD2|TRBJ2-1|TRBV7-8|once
CASSPRTSGSNEQFF
TGTGCCAGCAGCCCGCGGACTAGCGGGAGCAATGAGCAGTTCTTC
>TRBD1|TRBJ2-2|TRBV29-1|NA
CSGGQGGYGGELFF
TGCAGCGGTGGACAGGGAGGTTACGGCGGGGAGCTGTTTTTT
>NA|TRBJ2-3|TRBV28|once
CASNLARSTDTQYF
TGTGCCAGCAACCTAGCGCGATCCACAGATACGCAGTATTTT
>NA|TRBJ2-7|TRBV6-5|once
CASSYSTAYEQYF
TGTGCCAGCAGTTACTCCACGGCCTACGAGCAGTACTTC
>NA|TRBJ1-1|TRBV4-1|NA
CASSQDSNGLGAFF
TGCGCCAGCAGCCAAGATTCGAACGGGCTTGGGGCTTTCTTT
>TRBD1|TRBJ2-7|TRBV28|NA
CASRPTGGSTEQYF
TGTGCCAGCAGGCCGACAGGGGGGTCGACCGAGCAGTACTTC
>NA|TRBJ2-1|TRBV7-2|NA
CASSKGSSYNEQFF
TGTGCCAGCAGCAAGGGAAGCTCCTACAATGAGCAGTTCTTC
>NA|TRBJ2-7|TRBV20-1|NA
CSASERYEQYF
TGCAGTGCTAGTGAGCGCTACGAGCAGTACTTC
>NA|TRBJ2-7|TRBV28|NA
CASSSRNNYEQYF
TGTGCCAGCAGTTCCAGGAATAACTACGAGCAGTACTTC
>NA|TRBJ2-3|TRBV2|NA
CASSRDSSSTDTQYF
TGTGCCAGCAGTCGCGACAGCTCTAGCACAGATACGCAGTATTTT
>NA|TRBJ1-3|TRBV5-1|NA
CASSLAAGSGNTIYF
TGCGCCAGCAGCTTGGCCGCGGGATCTGGAAACACCATATATTTT
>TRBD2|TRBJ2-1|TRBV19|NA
CASSVLLGTSAGVGEQFF
TGTGCCAGTAGTGTCCTTCTTGGGACTAGCGCGGGGGTTGGAGAGCAGTTCTTC
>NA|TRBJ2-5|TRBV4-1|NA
CASSQDTPGVIETQYF
TGCGCCAGCAGCCAAGATACCCCAGGGGTGATAGAGACCCAGTACTTC
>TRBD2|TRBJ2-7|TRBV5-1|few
CASSRGGEAYEQYF
TGCGCCAGCAGCCGCGGGGGGGAGGCCTACGAGCAGTACTTC
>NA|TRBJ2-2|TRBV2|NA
CASQGGSNTGELFF
TGTGCCTCCCAAGGGGGTTCTAACACCGGGGAGCTGTTTTTT
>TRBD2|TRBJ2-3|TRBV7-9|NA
CASSFTLAGSTDTQYF
TGTGCCAGCAGCTTTACCCTAGCGGGAAGTACAGATACGCAGTATTTT
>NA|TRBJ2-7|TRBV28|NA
CASTPHGLTSGYEQYF
TGTGCCAGCACCCCCCACGGGCTCACCTCAGGGTACGAGCAGTACTTC
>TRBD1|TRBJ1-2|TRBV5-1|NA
CASSPRKTGANHYGYTF
TGCGCCAGCAGCCCGAGAAAGACAGGGGCGAATCACTATGGCTACACCTTC
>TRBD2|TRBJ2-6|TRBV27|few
CASSLRPLAGGPSGANVLTF
TGTGCCAGCAGTTTACGTCCACTAGCGGGAGGGCCCTCTGGGGCCAACGTCCTGACTTTC
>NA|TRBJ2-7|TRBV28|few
CASSYPTGLGEQYF
TGTGCCAGCAGTTACCCCACGGGCCTCGGGGAGCAGTACTTC
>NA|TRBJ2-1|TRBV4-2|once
CASSPQDGLKGIDEQFF
TGTGCCAGCAGCCCCCAGGACGGACTAAAAGGGATCGATGAGCAGTTCTTC
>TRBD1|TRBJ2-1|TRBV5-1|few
CASSSSGTGVNEQFF
TGCGCCAGCAGTTCGTCCGGGACAGGGGTGAATGAGCAGTTCTTC
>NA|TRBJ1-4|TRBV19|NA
CASSFLSTNEKLFF
TGTGCCAGTAGTTTTTTATCAACTAATGAAAAACTGTTTTTT
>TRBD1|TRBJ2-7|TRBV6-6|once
CASSSRQGEGRQQYF
TGTGCCAGCAGTTCCCGACAGGGGGAGGGGAGACAGCAGTACTTC
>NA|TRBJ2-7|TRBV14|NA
CASSPVRGFSYEQYF
TGTGCCAGCAGCCCCGTGAGGGGCTTTTCCTACGAGCAGTACTTC
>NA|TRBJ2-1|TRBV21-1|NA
CASIGGLDNEQFF
TGTGCCAGCATCGGAGGACTAGACAATGAGCAGTTCTTC
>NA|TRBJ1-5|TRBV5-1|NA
CASSATGSGGMPQHF
TGCGCCAGCAGCGCCACAGGAAGCGGAGGAATGCCCCAGCATTTT
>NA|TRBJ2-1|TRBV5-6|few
CASSSGPLATAYNEQFF
TGTGCCAGCAGCTCAGGCCCCCTAGCGACCGCCTACAATGAGCAGTTCTTC
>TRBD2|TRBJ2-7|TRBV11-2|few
CASSFDGRGYEQYF
TGTGCCAGCAGCTTCGACGGGAGGGGTTACGAGCAGTACTTC
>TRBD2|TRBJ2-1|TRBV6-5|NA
CASSSAGESYNEQFF
TGTGCCAGCAGTTCCGCGGGAGAATCCTACAATGAGCAGTTCTTC
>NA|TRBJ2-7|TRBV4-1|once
CASSQGRYSSSRDEQYF
TGCGCCAGCAGCCAGGGTAGATATTCCTCCAGTCGCGACGAGCAGTACTTC
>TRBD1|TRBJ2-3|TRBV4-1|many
CASSLSTGGGTDTQYF
TGCGCCAGCAGCCTTTCGACAGGGGGAGGGACAGATACGCAGTATTTT
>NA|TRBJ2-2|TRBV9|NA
CASSGRQHYTGELFF
TGTGCCAGCAGCGGGCGACAGCACTACACCGGGGAGCTGTTTTTT
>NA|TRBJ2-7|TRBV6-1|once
CASSAGTPYEQYF
TGTGCCAGCAGTGCCGGGACACCGTACGAGCAGTACTTC
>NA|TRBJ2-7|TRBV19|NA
CASSTGVGVTGTPREQYF
TGTGCCAGTAGTACCGGGGTCGGGGTTACGGGAACGCCAAGGGAGCAGTACTTC
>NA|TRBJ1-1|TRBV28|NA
CASSKGVTEAFF
TGTGCCAGCAGCAAAGGGGTCACTGAAGCTTTCTTT
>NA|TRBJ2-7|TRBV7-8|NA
CASSPKMGSTSYEQYF
TGTGCCAGCAGCCCCAAGATGGGGTCCACGTCCTACGAGCAGTACTTC
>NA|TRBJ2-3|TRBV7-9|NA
CASSLDWGREGTDTQYF
TGTGCCAGCAGCCTGGACTGGGGCAGGGAGGGCACAGATACGCAGTATTTT
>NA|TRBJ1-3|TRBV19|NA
CASKLTASSGNTIYF
TGTGCCAGTAAATTGACAGCGAGCTCTGGAAACACCATATATTTT
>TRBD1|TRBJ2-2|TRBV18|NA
CASSPTGQGAISTGELFF
TGTGCCAGCTCACCTACGGGACAGGGGGCGATAAGCACCGGGGAGCTGTTTTTT
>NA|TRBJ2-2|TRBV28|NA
CASRTVNTGELFF
TGTGCCAGCAGGACGGTGAACACCGGGGAGCTGTTTTTT
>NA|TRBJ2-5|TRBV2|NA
CASSGVRETQYF
TGTGCCAGCAGTGGTGTGAGAGAGACCCAGTACTTC
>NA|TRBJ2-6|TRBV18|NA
CASSPGDGRRGANVLTF
TGTGCCAGCTCACCAGGGGACGGCCGACGAGGGGCCAACGTCCTGACTTTC